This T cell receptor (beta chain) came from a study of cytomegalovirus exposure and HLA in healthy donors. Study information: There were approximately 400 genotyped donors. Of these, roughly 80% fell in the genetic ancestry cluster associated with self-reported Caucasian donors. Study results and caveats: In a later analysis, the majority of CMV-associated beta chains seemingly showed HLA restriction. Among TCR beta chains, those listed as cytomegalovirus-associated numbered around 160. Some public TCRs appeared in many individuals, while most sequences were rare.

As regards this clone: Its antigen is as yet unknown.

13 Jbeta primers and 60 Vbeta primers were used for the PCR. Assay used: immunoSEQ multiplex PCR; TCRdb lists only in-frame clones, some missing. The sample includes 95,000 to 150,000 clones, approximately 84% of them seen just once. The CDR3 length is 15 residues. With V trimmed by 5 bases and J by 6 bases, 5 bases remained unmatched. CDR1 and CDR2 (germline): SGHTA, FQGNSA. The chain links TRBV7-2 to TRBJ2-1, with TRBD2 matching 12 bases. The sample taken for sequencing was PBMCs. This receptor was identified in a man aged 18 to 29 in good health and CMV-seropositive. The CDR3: CASSPSGRERNEQFF. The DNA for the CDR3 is TGTGCCAGCAGCCCTAGCGGGAGGGAACGCAATGAGCAGTTCTTC.